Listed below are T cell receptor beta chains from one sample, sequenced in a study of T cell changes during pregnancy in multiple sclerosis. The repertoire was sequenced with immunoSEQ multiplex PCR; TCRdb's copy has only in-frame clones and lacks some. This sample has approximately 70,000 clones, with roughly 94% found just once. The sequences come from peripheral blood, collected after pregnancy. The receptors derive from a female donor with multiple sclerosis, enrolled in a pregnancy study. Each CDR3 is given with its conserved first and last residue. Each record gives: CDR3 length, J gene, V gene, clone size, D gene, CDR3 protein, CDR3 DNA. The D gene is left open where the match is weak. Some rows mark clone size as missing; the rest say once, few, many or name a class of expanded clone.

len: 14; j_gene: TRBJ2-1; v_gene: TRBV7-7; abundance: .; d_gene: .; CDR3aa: CASSRQPTANEQFF; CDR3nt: TGTGCCAGCAGCCGCCAGCCGACAGCCAATGAGCAGTTCTTC
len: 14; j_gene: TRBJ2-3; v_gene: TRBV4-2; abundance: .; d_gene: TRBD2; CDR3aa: CASSPRGGQDTQYF; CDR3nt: TGTGCCAGCAGCCCCCGGGGGGGCCAAGATACGCAGTATTTT
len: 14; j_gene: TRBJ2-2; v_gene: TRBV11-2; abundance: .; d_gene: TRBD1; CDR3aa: CASSLHRGHRELFF; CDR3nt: TGTGCCAGCAGCTTACACAGGGGGCATAGGGAGCTGTTTTTT
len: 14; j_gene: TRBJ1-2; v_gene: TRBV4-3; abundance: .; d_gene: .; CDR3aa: CASSQAGANYGYTF; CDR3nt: TGCGCCAGCAGCCAGGCAGGGGCGAACTATGGCTACACCTTC
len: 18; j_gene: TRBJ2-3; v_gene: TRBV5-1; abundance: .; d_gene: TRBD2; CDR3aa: CASSLGQLAGGFTDTQYF; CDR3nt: TGCGCCAGCAGCTTGGGCCAACTAGCGGGAGGGTTCACAGATACGCAGTATTTT
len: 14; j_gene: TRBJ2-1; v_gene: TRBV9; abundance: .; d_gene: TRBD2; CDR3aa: CASSVGVAGGHLFF; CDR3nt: TGTGCCAGCAGCGTAGGGGTAGCGGGAGGGCACTTGTTCTTC
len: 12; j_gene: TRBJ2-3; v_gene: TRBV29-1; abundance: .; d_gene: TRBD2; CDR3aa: CSVGREADTQYF; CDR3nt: TGCAGCGTTGGGCGGGAGGCAGATACGCAGTATTTT
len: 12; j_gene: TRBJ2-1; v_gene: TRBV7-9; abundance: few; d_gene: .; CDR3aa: CASSLGSNEQFF; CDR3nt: TGTGCCAGCAGCTTAGGCAGCAATGAGCAGTTCTTC
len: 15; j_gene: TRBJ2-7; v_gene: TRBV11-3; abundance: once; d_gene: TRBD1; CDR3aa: CASSSSGTGAYEQYF; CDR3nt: TGTGCCAGCAGCTCATCCGGGACAGGAGCCTACGAGCAGTACTTC
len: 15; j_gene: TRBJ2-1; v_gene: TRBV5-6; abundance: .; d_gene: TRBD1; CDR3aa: CASSPGTGLPNEQFF; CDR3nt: TGTGCCAGCAGCCCAGGGACAGGGTTGCCCAATGAGCAGTTCTTC
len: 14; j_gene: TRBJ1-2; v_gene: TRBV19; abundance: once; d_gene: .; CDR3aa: CASGRKEASYGYTF; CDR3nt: TGTGCCAGTGGGCGAAAGGAGGCTAGCTATGGCTACACCTTC
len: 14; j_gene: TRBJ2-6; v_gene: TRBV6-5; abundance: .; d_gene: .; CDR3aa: CASQLGPGANVLTF; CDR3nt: TGTGCCAGCCAACTGGGGCCTGGGGCCAACGTCCTGACTTTC
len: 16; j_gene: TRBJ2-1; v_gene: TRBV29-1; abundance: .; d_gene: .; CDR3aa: CSVEMADSLSYNEQFF; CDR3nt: TGCAGCGTTGAAATGGCGGACTCCCTTTCCTACAATGAGCAGTTCTTC
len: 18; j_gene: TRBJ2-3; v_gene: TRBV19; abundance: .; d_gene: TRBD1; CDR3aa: CASSIYPTGGRRTDTQYF; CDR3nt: TGTGCCAGTAGTATCTACCCGACAGGGGGGAGGCGGACAGATACGCAGTATTTT
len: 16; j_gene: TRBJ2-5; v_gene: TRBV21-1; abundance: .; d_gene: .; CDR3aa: CASSPLLREYQETQYF; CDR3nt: TGTGCCAGCAGCCCCCTTTTGCGGGAGTACCAAGAGACCCAGTACTTC
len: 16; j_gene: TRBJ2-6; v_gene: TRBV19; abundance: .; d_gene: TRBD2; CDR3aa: CASQLAGISGANVLTF; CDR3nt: TGTGCCAGCCAACTAGCGGGAATCTCTGGGGCCAACGTCCTGACTTTC
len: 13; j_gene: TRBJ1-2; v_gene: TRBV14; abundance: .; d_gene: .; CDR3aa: CASSQPMTDGYTF; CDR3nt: TGTGCCAGCAGCCAACCCATGACAGATGGCTACACCTTC
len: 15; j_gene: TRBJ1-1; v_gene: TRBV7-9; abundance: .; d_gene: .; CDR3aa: CASSPGSWFFGEAFF; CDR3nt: TGTGCCAGCAGTCCCGGGTCCTGGTTTTTCGGTGAAGCTTTCTTT
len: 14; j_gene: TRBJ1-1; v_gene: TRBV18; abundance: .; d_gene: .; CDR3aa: CASSPSRDRTEAFF; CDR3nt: TGTGCCAGCTCACCATCGAGGGATAGGACTGAAGCTTTCTTT
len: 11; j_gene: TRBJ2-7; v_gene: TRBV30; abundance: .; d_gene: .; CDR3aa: CAWMNGGEQYF; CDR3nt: TGTGCCTGGATGAACGGGGGCGAGCAGTACTTC
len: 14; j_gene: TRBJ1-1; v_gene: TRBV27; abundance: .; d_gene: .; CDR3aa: CASSLSRRDTEAFF; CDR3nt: TGTGCCAGCAGTTTATCTCGCAGGGACACTGAAGCTTTCTTT
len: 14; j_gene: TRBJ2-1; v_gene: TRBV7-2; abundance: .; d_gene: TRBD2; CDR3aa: CASSHGTSGRFLFF; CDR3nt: TGTGCCAGCAGCCATGGGACTAGCGGGAGGTTCTTGTTCTTC
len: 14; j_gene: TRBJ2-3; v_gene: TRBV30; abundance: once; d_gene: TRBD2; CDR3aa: CAWRLADYTDTQYF; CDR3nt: TGTGCCTGGAGACTAGCGGACTATACAGATACGCAGTATTTT
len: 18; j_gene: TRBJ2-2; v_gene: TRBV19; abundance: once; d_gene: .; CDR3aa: CASSIMVPALWNTGELFF; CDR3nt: TGTGCCAGTAGTATCATGGTCCCCGCGCTTTGGAACACCGGGGAGCTGTTTTTT
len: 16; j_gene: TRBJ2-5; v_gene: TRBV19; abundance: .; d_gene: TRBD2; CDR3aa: CASSPRGSGAQETQYF; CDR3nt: TGTGCCAGTAGTCCCCGGGGTAGCGGGGCCCAAGAGACCCAGTACTTC
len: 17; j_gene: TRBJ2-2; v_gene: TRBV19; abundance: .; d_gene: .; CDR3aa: CASSITRTATNTGELFF; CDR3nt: TGTGCCAGTAGTATAACCCGGACAGCTACGAACACCGGGGAGCTGTTTTTT
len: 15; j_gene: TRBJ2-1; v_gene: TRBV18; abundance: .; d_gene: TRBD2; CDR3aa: CASSLTSGDYNEQFF; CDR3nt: TGTGCCAGCTCTCTGACTAGCGGGGATTACAATGAGCAGTTCTTC
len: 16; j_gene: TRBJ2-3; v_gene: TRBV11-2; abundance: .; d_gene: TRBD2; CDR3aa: CASSMGLAGGIDTQYF; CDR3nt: TGTGCCAGCAGCATGGGACTAGCGGGAGGAATTGATACGCAGTATTTT
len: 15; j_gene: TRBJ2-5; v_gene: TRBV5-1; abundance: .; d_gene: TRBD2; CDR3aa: CASSLTAGGGETQYF; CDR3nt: TGCGCCAGCAGCTTGACAGCGGGAGGAGGCGAGACCCAGTACTTC
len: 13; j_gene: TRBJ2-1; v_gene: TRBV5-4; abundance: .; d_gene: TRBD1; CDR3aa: CASSWRQGNEQFF; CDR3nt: TGTGCCAGCAGCTGGAGACAGGGCAATGAGCAGTTCTTC
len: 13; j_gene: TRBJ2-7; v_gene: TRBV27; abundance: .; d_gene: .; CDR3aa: CASSLIPEGEQYF; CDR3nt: TGTGCCAGCAGTTTAATCCCCGAGGGAGAGCAGTACTTC
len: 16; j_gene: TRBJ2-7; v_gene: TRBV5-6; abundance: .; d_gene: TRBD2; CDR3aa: CASSLWTSGRVYEQYF; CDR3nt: TGTGCCAGCAGCCTGTGGACTAGCGGGAGAGTATACGAGCAGTACTTC
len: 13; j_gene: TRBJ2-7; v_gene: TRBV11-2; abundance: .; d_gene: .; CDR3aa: CASSQQGFGEQYF; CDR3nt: TGTGCCAGCAGCCAACAGGGTTTTGGGGAGCAGTACTTC
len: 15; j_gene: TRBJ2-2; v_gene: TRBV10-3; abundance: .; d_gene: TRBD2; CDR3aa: CAISRLAEPTGELFF; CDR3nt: TGTGCCATCAGTAGACTAGCGGAACCCACCGGGGAGCTGTTTTTT
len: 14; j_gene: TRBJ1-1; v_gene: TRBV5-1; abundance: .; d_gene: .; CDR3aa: CASSTEPSNTEAFF; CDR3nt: TGCGCCAGCAGCACTGAACCCTCGAACACTGAAGCTTTCTTT
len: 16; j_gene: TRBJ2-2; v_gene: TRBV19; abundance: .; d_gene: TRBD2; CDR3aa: CASKVTSGRHTGELFF; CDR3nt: TGTGCCAGTAAGGTCACTAGCGGGAGACACACCGGGGAGCTGTTTTTT
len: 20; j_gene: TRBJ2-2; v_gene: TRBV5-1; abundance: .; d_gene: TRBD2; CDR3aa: CASSLLPHYSGSQVSGELFF; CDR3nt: TGCGCCAGCAGCTTGCTCCCTCATTATAGCGGGAGTCAAGTTAGTGGGGAGCTGTTTTTT
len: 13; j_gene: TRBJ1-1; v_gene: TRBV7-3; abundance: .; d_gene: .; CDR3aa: CASSSREATEAFF; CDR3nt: TGTGCCAGCAGCTCCCGGGAGGCCACTGAAGCTTTCTTT
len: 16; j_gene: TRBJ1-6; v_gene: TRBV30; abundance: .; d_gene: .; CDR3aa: CAWSVRPGAYNSPLHF; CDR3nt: TGTGCCTGGAGTGTACGACCCGGGGCCTATAATTCACCCCTCCACTTT
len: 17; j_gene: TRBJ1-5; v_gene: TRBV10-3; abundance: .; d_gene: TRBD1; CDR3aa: CAISDGQGALSDQPQHF; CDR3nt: TGTGCCATCAGTGATGGGCAGGGGGCTTTATCTGATCAGCCCCAGCATTTT
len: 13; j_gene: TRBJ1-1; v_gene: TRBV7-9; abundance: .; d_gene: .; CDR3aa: CASSLVRFQEAFF; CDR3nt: TGTGCCAGCAGCTTAGTCCGTTTTCAGGAAGCTTTCTTT
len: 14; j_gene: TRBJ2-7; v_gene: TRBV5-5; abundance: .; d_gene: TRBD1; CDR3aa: CASSYGQGFYEQYF; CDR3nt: TGTGCCAGCAGCTACGGACAGGGTTTCTACGAGCAGTACTTC
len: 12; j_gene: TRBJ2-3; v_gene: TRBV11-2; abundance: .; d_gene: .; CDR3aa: CASSREADTQYF; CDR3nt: TGTGCCAGCAGCCGAGAGGCGGATACGCAGTATTTT
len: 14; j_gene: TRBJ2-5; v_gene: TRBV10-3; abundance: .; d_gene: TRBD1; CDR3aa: CAISPGQGRETQYF; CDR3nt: TGTGCCATCAGTCCGGGACAGGGGAGGGAGACCCAGTACTTC
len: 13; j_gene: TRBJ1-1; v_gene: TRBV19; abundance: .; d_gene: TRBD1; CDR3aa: CASTGQGGTEAFF; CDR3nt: TGTGCCAGTACCGGACAGGGAGGCACTGAAGCTTTCTTT
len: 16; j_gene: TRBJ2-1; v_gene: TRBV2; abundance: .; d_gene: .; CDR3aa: CASSELSNPFYNEQFF; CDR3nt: TGTGCCAGCAGTGAATTGAGTAACCCCTTCTACAATGAGCAGTTCTTC
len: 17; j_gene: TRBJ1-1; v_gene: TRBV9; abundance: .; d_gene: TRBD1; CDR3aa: CASSPRSMTGTNTEAFF; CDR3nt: TGTGCCAGCAGCCCGCGATCCATGACAGGGACGAACACTGAAGCTTTCTTT
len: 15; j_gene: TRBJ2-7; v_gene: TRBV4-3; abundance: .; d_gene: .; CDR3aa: CASSQDRDISYEQYF; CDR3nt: TGCGCCAGCAGCCAAGATCGGGACATCTCCTACGAGCAGTACTTC
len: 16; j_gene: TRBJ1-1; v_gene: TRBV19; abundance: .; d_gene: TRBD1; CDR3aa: CASSRKGQGATTEAFF; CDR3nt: TGTGCCAGTAGTAGAAAAGGACAGGGGGCAACCACTGAAGCTTTCTTT
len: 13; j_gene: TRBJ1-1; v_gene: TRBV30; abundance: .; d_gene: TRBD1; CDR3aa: CAQKQGAGTEAFF; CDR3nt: TGTGCCCAGAAGCAGGGGGCGGGGACTGAAGCTTTCTTT
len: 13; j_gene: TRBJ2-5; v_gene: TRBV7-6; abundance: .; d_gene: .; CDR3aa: CASSSVGQETQYF; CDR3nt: TGTGCCAGCAGCTCGGTCGGGCAAGAGACCCAGTACTTC
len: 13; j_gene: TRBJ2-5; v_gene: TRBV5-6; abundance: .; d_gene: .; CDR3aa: CASSLGNLETQYF; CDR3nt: TGTGCCAGCAGCTTGGGTAATTTAGAGACCCAGTACTTC
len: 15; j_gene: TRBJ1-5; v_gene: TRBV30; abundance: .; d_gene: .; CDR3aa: CAWNTRDNSNQPQHF; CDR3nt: TGTGCCTGGAATACACGGGACAATAGCAATCAGCCCCAGCATTTT
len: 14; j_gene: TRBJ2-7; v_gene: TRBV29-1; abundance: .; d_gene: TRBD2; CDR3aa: CSVKSREFSYEQYF; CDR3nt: TGCAGCGTCAAGTCGCGGGAGTTCTCCTACGAGCAGTACTTC
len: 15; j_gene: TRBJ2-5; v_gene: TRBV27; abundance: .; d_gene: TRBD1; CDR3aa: CASSFIGQGAEAQYF; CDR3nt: TGTGCCAGCAGTTTCATTGGACAGGGGGCGGAGGCCCAGTACTTC
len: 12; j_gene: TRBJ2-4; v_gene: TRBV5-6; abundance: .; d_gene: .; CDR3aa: CASSSVRDIQYF; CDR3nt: TGTGCCAGCAGCTCCGTGAGGGACATTCAGTACTTC
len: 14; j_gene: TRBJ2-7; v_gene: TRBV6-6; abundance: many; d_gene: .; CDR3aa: CASSYNYRGYEQYF; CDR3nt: TGTGCCAGCAGTTACAATTACCGGGGCTACGAGCAGTACTTC
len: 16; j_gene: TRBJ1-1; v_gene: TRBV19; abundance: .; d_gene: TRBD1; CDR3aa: CASVGRSGTGETEAFF; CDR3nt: TGTGCCAGCGTAGGAAGATCCGGGACAGGGGAAACTGAAGCTTTCTTT
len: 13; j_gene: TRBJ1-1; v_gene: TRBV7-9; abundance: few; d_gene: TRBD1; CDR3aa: CASSWTGGTEAFF; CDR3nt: TGTGCCAGCAGCTGGACAGGGGGCACTGAAGCTTTCTTT
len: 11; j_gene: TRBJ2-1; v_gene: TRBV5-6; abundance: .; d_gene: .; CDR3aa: CASSRLLEQFF; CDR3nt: TGTGCCAGCAGCCGTCTACTTGAGCAGTTCTTC